The rows below give T cell receptor beta chains drawn from one sample of a study of T cell changes during pregnancy in multiple sclerosis. Clones were read by immunoSEQ multiplex PCR, and TCRdb kept only the in-frame ones, dropping some. The sample holds about 47,000 clones; approximately 92% are singletons and the top ten take roughly 8%. This sample comprised CD8+ T cells from peripheral blood mononuclear cells, obtained in the second trimester of pregnancy. The receptors were sampled from a female donor with multiple sclerosis, enrolled in a pregnancy study. Each CDR3 is given with its conserved first and last residue. The D gene is left open where the match is weak. Only part of the rows carry a size: once, few, many, or a class if the clone is expanded.

cdr3_nt	cdr3_aa	clone_size	v_call	j_call	d_call
TGTGCCAGCAGCCAATACGGCCAGCATTTT	CASSQYGQHF	few	TRBV14	TRBJ1-5	-
TGTGCCAGTAGTATAGAAGGTAGCGGGGCCCCCACAGATACGCAGTATTTT	CASSIEGSGAPTDTQYF	once	TRBV19	TRBJ2-3	TRBD2
TGTGCCTGGAGTCAGAGGGGGGGTCGGGGAGCTGTTTTT	CAWSQRGGRGAVF	-	TRBV30	TRBJ2-2	-
TGTGCCAGCAGCTTTATGGGACAGGGGGCCATCGAGCAGTACTTC	CASSFMGQGAIEQYF	-	TRBV5-6	TRBJ2-7	TRBD1
TGTGCCAGCAGCGTAGGGTTTCAGGGCAATCAGCCCCAGCATTTT	CASSVGFQGNQPQHF	-	TRBV9	TRBJ1-5	-
TGTGCCAGCAGTTTAGTGGGGGGAACTAACTATGGCTACACCTTC	CASSLVGGTNYGYTF	-	TRBV27	TRBJ1-2	-
TGCAGCGTTGAAGCCCCTGAACAGGGATCCAATGAGCAGTTCTTC	CSVEAPEQGSNEQFF	-	TRBV29-1	TRBJ2-1	-
TGTGCCAGCAGTGATACACCCCTCCACTTT	CASSDTPLHF	-	TRBV6-1	TRBJ1-6	-
TGTGCCAGCAGTTACGGACAGCTCACTGAAGCTTTCTTT	CASSYGQLTEAFF	-	TRBV6-5	TRBJ1-1	-
TGTGCCAGCAGCCCCGGTATGGGGGCGGTCTATGGCTACACCTTC	CASSPGMGAVYGYTF	-	TRBV13	TRBJ1-2	-
TGTGCCAGCTCGGGGGGTAGTCAGCCCCAGCATTTT	CASSGGSQPQHF	-	TRBV6-1	TRBJ1-5	-
TGTGCCAGCAGCCGAGTAGTGACAGAGCAGTTCTTC	CASSRVVTEQFF	-	TRBV11-2	TRBJ2-1	-
TGTGCCAGCAGCTTAGCGGGGGGACAGGCCTACGAGCAGTACTTC	CASSLAGGQAYEQYF	once	TRBV7-6	TRBJ2-7	TRBD1
TGTGCCATCAGTAGCGGGGGCTTGGGAAACACCATATATTTT	CAISSGGLGNTIYF	-	TRBV10-3	TRBJ1-3	-
TGCGCCAGCAGTGCATCTAGCGGGAGATCCGGGGAGCTGTTTTTT	CASSASSGRSGELFF	once	TRBV10-2	TRBJ2-2	TRBD2
TGTGCCAGCAGTTCCCCCCCAACTGAAGCTTTCTTT	CASSSPPTEAFF	-	TRBV6-5	TRBJ1-1	-
TGTGCCAGCAGTTTAAATGCGGGGGCCTACAATGAGCAGTTCTTC	CASSLNAGAYNEQFF	-	TRBV27	TRBJ2-1	TRBD2
TGTGCCAGCACCAATAGCGGGGGGGCCACAGATACGCAGTATTTT	CASTNSGGATDTQYF	once	TRBV6-4	TRBJ2-3	TRBD2
TGTGCCACCAGCAGATACCCCGCCCCGCGGGCAGCTGAAGCTTTCTTT	CATSRYPAPRAAEAFF	-	TRBV15	TRBJ1-1	-
TGTGCCAGCAGTTTTTGGGAACAGGGGTCCACTGAAGCTTTCTTT	CASSFWEQGSTEAFF	-	TRBV28	TRBJ1-1	TRBD1
TGTGCCAGCAGTTTCGCCACAGGGGCCGGAGAGACCCAGTACTTC	CASSFATGAGETQYF	-	TRBV6-5	TRBJ2-5	TRBD1
TGTGCCAGCAGCTTAGGGGGGGGCCCTGAAGCTTTCTTT	CASSLGGGPEAFF	-	TRBV7-2	TRBJ1-1	-
TGTGCCAGCAGCTTCGGCGGGGGGCGAGCCTACGAGCAGTACTTC	CASSFGGGRAYEQYF	-	TRBV11-2	TRBJ2-7	TRBD2
TGTGCCAGCAGCCAAGAGGGCCCAGGGTACTACGAGCAGTACTTC	CASSQEGPGYYEQYF	-	TRBV14	TRBJ2-7	-
TGTGCCAGCAGCTGGGGTCAGGGGCTGAACACTGAAGCTTTCTTT	CASSWGQGLNTEAFF	-	TRBV5-6	TRBJ1-1	-
TGTGCCAGCAGCTCGTATTCCGGGGAGCTGTTTTTT	CASSSYSGELFF	-	TRBV11-3	TRBJ2-2	-
TGTGCCAGCAGCTTCTCTCGACTAGCCTACACAGATACGCAGTATTTT	CASSFSRLAYTDTQYF	-	TRBV5-6	TRBJ2-3	TRBD2
TGTGCCAGCAGTGACAGAATTGAAGCTTTCTTT	CASSDRIEAFF	-	TRBV6-6	TRBJ1-1	-
TGTGCCAGCAGCTCCGCCGGGGACGGGGGACCCATTCAGCCCCAGCATTTT	CASSSAGDGGPIQPQHF	-	TRBV13	TRBJ1-5	-
TGCGCCAGCTCATCATTCGGGGAGACCCAGTACTTC	CASSSFGETQYF	-	TRBV5-1	TRBJ2-5	-
TGCGCCAGCAGCCAAGATGCCGGACTAGCGGAGGACGAGCAGTTCTTC	CASSQDAGLAEDEQFF	-	TRBV4-1	TRBJ2-1	TRBD2
TGTGCCAGCAGCTTGGGGACAGGGGCGGGTGGATATGGCTACACCTTC	CASSLGTGAGGYGYTF	-	TRBV5-6	TRBJ1-2	TRBD1
TGTGCCAGCAGAGCGGGGAATCAGCCCCAGCATTTT	CASRAGNQPQHF	-	TRBV2	TRBJ1-5	-
TGCAGCGTTGCTTCTGGCGGATTCTACGAGCAGTACTTC	CSVASGGFYEQYF	-	TRBV29-1	TRBJ2-7	-